This paragraph reports one TCR beta chain. These data originate in a study of blood T cells in healthy people across ages. PCR was performed a second time for roughly 7 to 12 cycles using a sample-barcoded 5' primer and a J-beta primer mix. Every single cDNA molecule received a tag from a template-switch adaptor with 12 random nucleotides. One entry per CDR3 protein results from TCRdb running MiXCR on the 5' RACE reads. The table lists roughly 2 million distinct CDR3 sequences, around half of them singletons. With V trimmed by 3 bases and J by 2 bases, 9 bases remained unmatched. CDR1 LNHDA and CDR2 SQIVND come from the germline V gene (reference sequence). The CDR3 has 17 amino acids. The people who gave samples were healthy Caucasians from Russia, aged about 6 to 100. Each donor had 8.5 to 10 milliliters of peripheral blood drawn.

The sample comprised blood. The sequence was collected from a woman aged 40-49 years in good health. The chain carries TRBV19 and TRBJ2-7, with 11 bases aligning to TRBD1. The CDR3 loop reads CASSIRTGGATTYEQYF. The CDR3 coding sequence is TGTGCCAGTAGTATCCGGACAGGGGGCGCAACTACCTACGAGCAGTACTTC.